Listed below are T cell receptor beta chains from one sample, sequenced in a study of T cell responses to AZD1222 COVID-19 vaccine. Assay: immunoSEQ multiplex PCR; the TCRdb copy retains only in-frame clones and omits some. The repertoire holds about 150,000 clones, with approximately 90% as singletons. The starting material was peripheral blood, obtained after recovery from COVID-19. The receptors stem from an adult who had recovered from COVID-19. Each CDR3 is given with its conserved first and last residue. A D gene is named only where the DNA matches it firmly. Not every row has a clone size; where given, it reads once, few, many or a size class.

clone size | J gene | V gene | D gene | CDR3 protein | CDR3 DNA
. | TRBJ2-7 | TRBV7-2 | . | CASSSINPYEQYF | TGTGCCAGCAGCTCCATTAACCCCTACGAGCAGTACTTC
. | TRBJ2-3 | TRBV19 | TRBD2 | CASRRSGGAVDTQYF | TGTGCCAGTAGGAGGAGCGGGGGGGCCGTAGATACGCAGTATTTT
. | TRBJ2-2 | TRBV15 | . | CATSSEPGHTNTGELFF | TGTGCCACCAGCAGCGAGCCCGGACATACGAACACCGGGGAGCTGTTTTTT
. | TRBJ2-3 | TRBV5-1 | TRBD2 | CASSPGGGDVGTQYF | TGCGCCAGCAGCCCGGGCGGGGGGGACGTAGGGACGCAGTATTTT
many | TRBJ1-5 | TRBV28 | TRBD1 | CASRNRDRAYSNQPQHF | TGTGCCAGCAGAAACCGGGACAGGGCTTATAGCAATCAGCCCCAGCATTTT
. | TRBJ2-1 | TRBV24-1 | . | CATSDSRAGSYNEQFF | TGTGCCACCAGTGACAGCAGGGCCGGTTCCTACAATGAGCAGTTCTTC
. | TRBJ2-3 | TRBV20-1 | . | CSASPVRGPGTDTQYF | TGCAGTGCTAGTCCCGTCAGAGGGCCTGGCACAGATACGCAGTATTTT
. | TRBJ2-1 | TRBV28 | TRBD1 | CASNLFLGQGANEQFF | TGTGCCAGCAACCTATTTTTGGGACAGGGGGCCAATGAGCAGTTCTTC
. | TRBJ2-3 | TRBV19 | TRBD2 | CASSRSRGVFTDTQYF | TGTGCCAGTAGCAGGTCGCGGGGGGTCTTCACAGATACGCAGTATTTT
once | TRBJ1-3 | TRBV7-9 | . | CASSPRLPSGNTIYF | TGTGCCAGCAGCCCCCGACTCCCCTCTGGAAACACCATATATTTT
. | TRBJ2-4 | TRBV7-2 | . | CASSGTGLPKNIQYF | TGTGCCAGCAGCGGAACAGGGTTGCCCAAAAACATTCAGTACTTC
. | TRBJ1-6 | TRBV2 | . | CASSEMGLGGSPLHF | TGTGCCAGCAGTGAAATGGGATTGGGGGGCTCACCCCTCCACTTT
. | TRBJ2-3 | TRBV28 | TRBD2 | CASSLGATSGSTDTQYF | TGTGCCAGCAGTTTAGGAGCGACTAGCGGGAGCACAGATACGCAGTATTTT
few | TRBJ1-5 | TRBV6-1 | TRBD1 | CASSEGTGGNYNQPQHF | TGTGCCAGCAGTGAAGGGACAGGGGGGAACTACAATCAGCCCCAGCATTTT
. | TRBJ1-6 | TRBV5-1 | . | CASSLDGTLYSPLHF | TGCGCCAGCAGCTTGGACGGGACGCTCTATTCACCCCTCCACTTT
once | TRBJ1-4 | TRBV18 | . | CASSPTHETNEKLFF | TGTGCCAGCTCACCCACTCATGAAACTAATGAAAAACTGTTTTTT
. | TRBJ1-1 | TRBV6-4 | . | CASSARPNTEAFF | TGTGCCAGCAGCGCCCGTCCGAACACTGAAGCTTTCTTT
. | TRBJ1-1 | TRBV28 | TRBD1 | CASISPGQGLQNTEAFF | TGTGCCAGTATCTCTCCGGGACAGGGGCTCCAGAACACTGAAGCTTTCTTT
few | TRBJ2-6 | TRBV15 | . | CATSSRQAGANVLTF | TGTGCCACCAGCAGCCGACAGGCTGGGGCCAACGTCCTGACTTTC
once | TRBJ1-2 | TRBV4-2 | TRBD1 | CASSQDPTGGNYGYTF | TGTGCCAGCAGCCAAGACCCCACAGGGGGGAACTATGGCTACACCTTC
. | TRBJ1-2 | TRBV7-9 | TRBD1 | CASSLGQGSAGYTF | TGTGCCAGCAGCTTGGGACAGGGGAGCGCTGGCTACACCTTC
. | TRBJ2-2 | TRBV11-1 | . | CASSLIGAVTGELFF | TGTGCCAGCAGCTTAATTGGGGCGGTGACCGGGGAGCTGTTTTTT
. | TRBJ2-2 | TRBV6-2/TRBV6-3 | TRBD1 | CASSATQGANTGELFF | TGTGCCAGCAGTGCCACACAGGGGGCGAACACCGGGGAGCTGTTTTTT
. | TRBJ1-3 | TRBV5-4 | TRBD1 | CASEDRGSGNTIYF | TGTGCCAGCGAGGACAGGGGGTCTGGAAACACCATATATTTT
. | TRBJ1-1 | TRBV5-1 | . | CASSSRTETAEAFF | TGCGCCAGCAGCTCGAGGACAGAAACAGCAGAAGCTTTCTTT
. | TRBJ1-1 | TRBV10-3 | . | CAISEALHLEAFF | TGTGCCATCAGTGAAGCTCTACACCTTGAAGCTTTCTTT
. | TRBJ2-7 | TRBV11-2 | . | CASSLSGTAGEQYF | TGTGCCAGCAGCTTGTCAGGGACCGCGGGGGAGCAGTACTTC
. | TRBJ1-3 | TRBV7-9 | . | CASSKDFSGNTIYF | TGTGCCAGCAGCAAGGACTTCTCTGGAAACACCATATATTTT